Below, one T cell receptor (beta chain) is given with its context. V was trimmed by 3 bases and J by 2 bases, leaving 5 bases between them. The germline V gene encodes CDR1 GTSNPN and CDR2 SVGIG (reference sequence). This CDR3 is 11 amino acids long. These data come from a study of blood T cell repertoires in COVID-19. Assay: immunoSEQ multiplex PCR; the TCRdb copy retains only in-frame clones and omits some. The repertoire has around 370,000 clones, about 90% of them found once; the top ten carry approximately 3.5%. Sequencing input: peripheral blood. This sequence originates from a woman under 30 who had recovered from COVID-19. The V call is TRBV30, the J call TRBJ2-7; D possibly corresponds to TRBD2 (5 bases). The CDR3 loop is CAWRTTYEQYV. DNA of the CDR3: TGTGCCTGGAGGACTACCTACGAGCAGTACGTC.